These T cell receptor beta chains were read from a single sample in a study of response to subunit inactivated influenza vaccine. Via MiXCR, TCRdb re-called the RT-PCR reads, giving one row per CDR3 protein. Counted here are 600,000 to 850,000 distinct CDR3 sequences, about 15% occurring once; the ten biggest clones make up 7.6%. Sequenced here: PBMCs from blood, sampled around 15 days before vaccination. These receptors originate from a man aged 45-65 years who received an inactivated influenza vaccine. The CDR3 runs from the conserved cysteine through the conserved F or W. Fields, in order: V gene, D gene, clone size, J gene, CDR3 DNA, CDR3 protein. D genes are given only for firm matches. A row's size may be missing; if present it is once, few, many or a size class.

>TRBV4-2|TRBD1|-|TRBJ1-2
TGTGCCAGCAGCCAAGGAGAGAGGCAGGGGGTTGGCTACACCTTC
CASSQGERQGVGYTF
>TRBV29-1|-|-|TRBJ2-1
TGCAGCGTTGATGATGGGGCCAGTAATGAGCAGTTCTTC
CSVDDGASNEQFF
>TRBV18|-|-|TRBJ1-1
TGTGCCAGCTCACCCTCGGGGGGCTACGGGGCTTTCTTT
CASSPSGGYGAFF
>TRBV20-1|-|few|TRBJ2-7
TGCAGTGCTAGAACGGGACGCGAGCAGTACTTC
CSARTGREQYF
>TRBV15|-|-|TRBJ1-6
TGTGCCACCAGCAGAGAGACTTTGGGGAACTATAATTCACCCCTCCACTTT
CATSRETLGNYNSPLHF
>TRBV15|TRBD2|-|TRBJ2-3
TGTGCCACCAGCAGTGGGACTAGCGTGGATACGCAGTATTTT
CATSSGTSVDTQYF
>TRBV25-1|-|-|TRBJ2-5
TGTGCCAGCAGTGAATGGGTTATAAACCAAGAGACCCAGTACTTC
CASSEWVINQETQYF
>TRBV3-1|TRBD1|few|TRBJ2-1
TGTGCCAGCAGCCCGACAGGGGGTTTTTCGAATGAGCAGTTCTTC
CASSPTGGFSNEQFF
>TRBV10-3|-|few|TRBJ2-5
TGTGCCATCACCCACAGGCTGGGGGAGACCCAGTACTTC
CAITHRLGETQYF
>TRBV29-1|-|-|TRBJ2-3
TGCAGCGTTGCGGCGACAGTCACCACAGATACGCAGTATTTT
CSVAATVTTDTQYF
>TRBV6-2/TRBV6-3|-|-|TRBJ2-3
TGTGCCAGCAGCACCGGGCTCCCCAGTACGCAGTATTTT
CASSTGLPSTQYF
>TRBV12-3/TRBV12-4|-|many|TRBJ2-3
TGTGCCAGCAGTTTTGGATTGGGCACAGATACGCAGTATTTT
CASSFGLGTDTQYF
>TRBV20-1|-|many|TRBJ2-3
TGCAGTGCTAGTTCCGTAGCGTATTCTAGCACAGATACGCAGTATTTT
CSASSVAYSSTDTQYF
>TRBV15|TRBD1|-|TRBJ1-4
TGTGCCACCAGCAGACGGGACAGCGAGGAAAAACTGTTTTTT
CATSRRDSEEKLFF
>TRBV5-1|TRBD1|few|TRBJ2-2
TGCGCCAGCAGCTTGGAGGGACAGGCTAAGTCCGGGGAGCTGTTTTTT
CASSLEGQAKSGELFF
>TRBV7-9|-|-|TRBJ2-5
TGTGCCAGCAGCTTAAGGGGCTTCGAGACCCAGTACTTC
CASSLRGFETQYF
>TRBV20-1|-|few|TRBJ2-7
TGCAGTGCCGAACCCCGGCCCACCGTGTTC
CSAEPRPTVF
>TRBV4-1|TRBD2|-|TRBJ2-1
TGCGCCAGCAGCCAAGTTAGCAGGGGACTAGCGTCGGTCTTC
CASSQVSRGLASVF
>TRBV20-1|-|few|TRBJ2-2
TGCAGTGCCCTAGGGGGGTTTGACACCGGGGAGCTGTTTTTT
CSALGGFDTGELFF
>TRBV5-6|TRBD1|-|TRBJ2-2
TGTGCCAGCAGCTACAGGGGAATGGGCACCGGGGAGCTGTTTTTT
CASSYRGMGTGELFF
>TRBV3-1|-|few|TRBJ1-2
TGTGCCAGCAGCCAAAATTTAGCAGTTAGTGGCATAAACTATGGCTACACCTTC
CASSQNLAVSGINYGYTF
>TRBV4-2|TRBD1|many|TRBJ2-1
TGTGCCAGCAGCCACAAGACAGGGGACAATGAGCAGTTCTTC
CASSHKTGDNEQFF
>TRBV7-2|-|few|TRBJ1-2
TGTGCCAGCAGCTTAGTGGTAGGCGGAATCTATGGCTACACCTTC
CASSLVVGGIYGYTF
>TRBV5-1|-|few|TRBJ2-1
TGCGCCAGCAGCTTGGCTAGGGAGGCCTACAATGAGCAGTTCTTC
CASSLAREAYNEQFF
>TRBV4-2|-|-|TRBJ1-5
TGTGCCAGCAACCCAGGGATTTATAGCAATCAGCCCCAGCATTTT
CASNPGIYSNQPQHF
>TRBV19|TRBD1|few|TRBJ1-1
TGTGCCAGTAGATGGACAGGGGAGCCTATGAACACTGAAGCTTTCTTT
CASRWTGEPMNTEAFF
>TRBV18|TRBD1|few|TRBJ2-6
TGTGCCAGCTCACCAAGACAGGGGTCTGGGGCCAACGTCCTGACTTTC
CASSPRQGSGANVLTF
>TRBV28|-|few|TRBJ2-2
TGTGCCAGCAGTTTAGAAAGTACGGCAGTCGGGGCCCCTAATCCCGGGGAGCTGTTTTTT
CASSLESTAVGAPNPGELFF
>TRBV7-2|TRBD2|-|TRBJ2-5
TGTGCCAGCAGCTCACAGCGGGAGTATCGAGAGACCCAGTACTTC
CASSSQREYRETQYF
>TRBV7-3|-|-|TRBJ2-7
TGTGCCAGCAGCTTAATGGGGGTCCCCTACGAGCAGTACTTC
CASSLMGVPYEQYF
>TRBV3-1|-|-|TRBJ2-7
TGTGCCAGCAGCCAGTTGGGCGGCTACGAGCAGTACTTC
CASSQLGGYEQYF
>TRBV2|TRBD1|many|TRBJ1-5
TGTGCCAGCACCGATGACAGGGGGCGAGGACAGCCCCAGCATTTT
CASTDDRGRGQPQHF
>TRBV12-3/TRBV12-4|-|few|TRBJ2-1
TGTGCCAGCAGTTTAGTTTTCAGGGCTTACGATGAGCAGTTCTTC
CASSLVFRAYDEQFF
>TRBV12-3/TRBV12-4|TRBD2|few|TRBJ2-3
TGTGCCAGCAGTTTTCGGACTAGCGGGGGGGCCTTATACACAGATACGCAGTATTTT
CASSFRTSGGALYTDTQYF
>TRBV2|-|-|TRBJ2-7
TGTGCCAGCAGTTTAGACCCCTCGGAGCAGTACTTC
CASSLDPSEQYF
>TRBV7-3|-|-|TRBJ2-5
TGTGCCAGCAGCTTAACTGGGTGGCAAGAGACCCAGTACTTC
CASSLTGWQETQYF
>TRBV6-1|-|few|TRBJ2-5
TGTGCCAGCAGTGATGTACGCGGGACCGTATCTCGGACCCAGTACTTC
CASSDVRGTVSRTQYF
>TRBV20-1|TRBD1|many|TRBJ1-1
TGCAGTGCTAGAGAGACAGGGCCCGCCGGCACTGAAGCTTTCTTT
CSARETGPAGTEAFF
>TRBV5-1|-|-|TRBJ1-4
TGCGCCAGCAGCTTGGGGCCCGGAGGGCTTGGAGATGAAAAACTGTTTTTT
CASSLGPGGLGDEKLFF
>TRBV5-1|-|many|TRBJ2-3
TGCGCCAGCAGCGCGCGGGGCCCCACAGATACGCAGTATTTT
CASSARGPTDTQYF
>TRBV5-1|-|-|TRBJ2-1
TGCGCCAGCAGCTTCCGGGACTTGGACAATGAGCAGTTCTTC
CASSFRDLDNEQFF
>TRBV9|-|few|TRBJ2-7
TGTGCCAGCAGCACCCACCGAGACTACAGCTACGAGCAGTACTTC
CASSTHRDYSYEQYF
>TRBV10-3|-|many|TRBJ2-6
TGTGCCATCAGCCTGTCCAGTGGCTCTGGGGCCAACGTCCTGACTTTC
CAISLSSGSGANVLTF
>TRBV5-6|TRBD1|-|TRBJ2-3
TGTGCCAGCAGCAAGGGACAGCTGGGCGCAGATACGCAGTATTTT
CASSKGQLGADTQYF
>TRBV7-8|-|-|TRBJ2-3
TGTGCCAGCAGGCCCCAGAGGGGGGGAAGCACAGATACGCAGTATTTT
CASRPQRGGSTDTQYF
>TRBV20-1|-|many|TRBJ2-1
TGCAGTGCTAGAGGGGAAAAGCAGTTCTTC
CSARGEKQFF
>TRBV11-1|TRBD2|-|TRBJ2-2
TGTGCCAGCAGCTTAGTCGAGCGGGAGGGACACTGGACCGGGGAGCTGTTTTTT
CASSLVEREGHWTGELFF
>TRBV20-1|TRBD2|few|TRBJ2-3
TGCAGTGCTAGAGATGTGCGTCGGGGGGGGGAGCGTACGCAGTATTTT
CSARDVRRGGERTQYF
>TRBV3-1|TRBD1|-|TRBJ1-1
TGTGCCAGCAGCTCGACAGGGGTCGACACTGAAGCTTTCTTT
CASSSTGVDTEAFF
>TRBV5-1|-|-|TRBJ2-5
TGCGCCAGCAGCGCTCTGACTAGGCAAGAGACCCAGTACTTC
CASSALTRQETQYF
>TRBV7-2|-|few|TRBJ2-3
TGTGCCAGCAGCATCACCACAGATACGCAGTATTTT
CASSITTDTQYF
>TRBV6-1|-|many|TRBJ1-1
TGTGCCAGCAGTGAACAGAACACTGAAGCTTTCTTT
CASSEQNTEAFF
>TRBV28|TRBD2|-|TRBJ2-7
TGTGCCAGCAGTTCTGGGGACTACTACGAGCAGTACTTC
CASSSGDYYEQYF
>TRBV5-4|-|few|TRBJ1-1
TGTGCCAGCAGAGGCAGGGGTCTGCCTTTCTTT
CASRGRGLPFF
>TRBV5-1|TRBD1|few|TRBJ2-4
TGCGCCAGCAGCTTTGTGGGACAGGGAACCAAAAACATTCAGTACTTC
CASSFVGQGTKNIQYF
>TRBV5-1|TRBD1|-|TRBJ1-2
TGCGCCAGCAGACATACTAGTGGGACAGCGAATAACTATGGCTACACCTTC
CASRHTSGTANNYGYTF
>TRBV18|-|many|TRBJ2-3
TGTGCCAGCTCACCACAGGCAGATACGCAGTATTTT
CASSPQADTQYF
>TRBV6-2/TRBV6-3|TRBD1|few|TRBJ2-7
TGTGCCAGCCATTGGTTCAGGGGGTCCTCCTACGAGCAGTACTTC
CASHWFRGSSYEQYF
>TRBV11-1|-|-|TRBJ2-1
TGTGCCAGCAGCTTAGAGCATCAGGAGCAGTTCTTC
CASSLEHQEQFF
>TRBV7-2|TRBD1|few|TRBJ1-5
TGTGCCAGCAGCTTATTCGGGACAGGGAATCAGCCCCAGCATTTT
CASSLFGTGNQPQHF